This TCR beta chain was sequenced during a study of T cell repertoires in cytomegalovirus infection. On the study more broadly: Well-studied HLA-B-restricted CMV epitopes were used in the study alongside recently identified HLA-C-restricted ones. An indication of both CMV infection and matching HLA type came from public TCR beta signatures.

Germline CDR1 LGHDT, CDR2 YNNKEL (reference sequence). The CDR3 length is 15 residues. With 6 bases removed from V and 0 bases from J, the gap between germline ends came to 15 bases. TCRdb redid the calling of the reads with MiXCR, one entry per CDR3 protein. The repertoire consists of about 89,000 distinct CDR3 sequences, with 25% to 30% occurring once and the leading ten covering around 68%. General study points: Clonotypes of TCR beta that were HLA-C-restricted and CMV-specific dominated the ex vivo response. Identification of carriers of CMV plus the relevant HLA was performed using cumulative public TCR beta family frequency.

This clonotype was seen a few times. Its antigen is currently unknown. The sample here was CD8+ T cells from cultured PBMCs, taken from culture after CMV antigen stimulation. The origin of this receptor is a human donor in good health (CMV status not recorded). Some clones in this sample may be carry-over from other donors' samples. The chain is built from TRBV3-1 and TRBJ2-7; maybe TRBD1 (6 bases). The chain's CDR3 is CASRQSGTPSYEQYF. The CDR3 DNA reads TGTGCCAGCAGACAGTCCGGGACACCCTCCTACGAGCAGTACTTC.